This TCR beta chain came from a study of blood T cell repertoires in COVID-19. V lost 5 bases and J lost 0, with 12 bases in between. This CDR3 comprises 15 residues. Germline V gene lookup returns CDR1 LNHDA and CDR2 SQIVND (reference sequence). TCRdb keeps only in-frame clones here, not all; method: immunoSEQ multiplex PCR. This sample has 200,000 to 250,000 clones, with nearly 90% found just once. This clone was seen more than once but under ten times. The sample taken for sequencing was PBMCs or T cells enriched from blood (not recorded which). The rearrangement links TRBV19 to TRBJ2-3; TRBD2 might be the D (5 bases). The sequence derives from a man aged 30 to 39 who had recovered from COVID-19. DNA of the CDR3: TGTGCCAGTAGTGTGTTTGGCGGGAGCACAGATACGCAGTATTTT. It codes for CASSVFGGSTDTQYF.